These 26 T cell receptor beta chains share one sample of origin, sequenced in a study of blood T cell repertoires in COVID-19. The repertoire was sequenced with immunoSEQ multiplex PCR; TCRdb's copy has only in-frame clones and lacks some. The sample lists 350,000 to 450,000 clones, approximately 91% seen once, with around 1.5% in the top ten. The sample consisted of PBMCs or T cells enriched from blood (not recorded which). These receptors came from a woman between 18 and 29 years old who had been exposed to COVID-19.

The rearrangement joins TRBV6-6 to TRBJ1-5; 9 bases align to TRBD1. From germline, CDR1 is MNHNY and CDR2 SVGAGI (reference sequence). V dropped 7 bases and J dropped 1; count of bases not matched to a gene: 5. The CDR3 is 15 residues long. The CDR3 bases are TGTGCCAGCAACCGACAGGGGGGGAGCAATCAGCCCCAGCATTTT. This translates into CASNRQGGSNQPQHF.

V usage is TRBV6-6 and J usage is TRBJ2-7; no firm D call. Trimming pared 3 bases from V and 1 base from J, leaving 16 bases between. The CDR3 is 16 residues long. Germline V CDR1 and CDR2: MNHNY, SVGAGI (reference sequence). The chain's CDR3 is CASSYLTVDSSYEQYF. The CDR3 region has the DNA TGTGCCAGCAGTTATTTGACTGTTGATTCTTCCTACGAGCAGTACTTC.

The chain employs TRBV5-1 and TRBJ1-6; D perhaps matches TRBD1 (5 bases). The CDR3 length is 15 residues. The V end lost 0 bases, the J end lost 11 bases, and 15 bases lay between the germline ends. Looked up from germline, CDR1 is SGHRS and CDR2 is YFSETQ. The CDR3 reads CASSLEAGSEAPLHF. CDR3 DNA sequence: TGCGCCAGCAGCTTGGAGGCAGGGTCCGAGGCACCCCTCCACTTT.

V and J are TRBV5-1 and TRBJ1-6, with D maybe TRBD1 (6 bases). The V gene's germline CDR1 is SGHRS and CDR2 YFSETQ. CDR3 size: 16 residues. V was shortened by 3 bases and J by 0 bases, with 10 bases between the two germline ends. The CDR3 DNA sequence: TGCGCCAGCAGCTCCGGACAGAGCTCCTATAATTCACCCCTCCACTTT. Translating it yields CASSSGQSSYNSPLHF.

The chain links TRBV7-8 to TRBJ1-5; D unclear. V gave up 7 bases and J gave up 4 bases, with 11 bases separating them. Germline CDR1 reads SGHVS; CDR2 reads FQNEAQ. The CDR3 is 13 amino acids. The CDR3 sequence: CASTLGGNQPQHF. The CDR3 bases are TGTGCCAGCACCTTGGGCGGGAATCAGCCCCAGCATTTT. Full variable domain (rest looked up from reference TRBV7-8 and TRBJ1-5): GAGVSQSPRYKVAKRGQDVALRCDPISGHVSLFWYQQALGQGPEFLTYFQNEAQLDKSGLPSDRFFAERPEGSVSTLKIQRTQQEDSAVYLCASTLGGNQPQHFGDGTRLSIL.

The chain couples TRBV5-4 to TRBJ2-1, with TRBD1 matching 8 bases. Per germline, CDR1 SGHNT and CDR2 YYREEE (reference sequence). CDR3 size: 15 residues. J was trimmed by 4 bases and V by 4 bases; bases with no gene match: 7. Written as DNA, the CDR3 is TGTGCCAGCAGCAATGGACAGGGCGTGTACAATGAGCAGTTCTTC. It specifies CASSNGQGVYNEQFF.

This chain uses TRBV9 with TRBJ2-1; 9 nucleotides align to TRBD2. V lost 4 bases and J lost 0; bases outside the gene matches: 8. This CDR3 has 17 amino acids. Germline V CDR1 and CDR2: SGDLS, YYNGEE. The CDR3 sequence: CASSPNAAGGSYNEQFF. For the CDR3, the DNA is TGTGCCAGCAGCCCAAATGCAGCGGGGGGCTCCTACAATGAGCAGTTCTTC.

This clone has a handful of counts. The rearrangement links TRBV28 to TRBJ1-5; D is ambiguous. Between the trimmed V and J ends, which lost 4 bases and 4 bases, there was a span of 8 bases. Germline V CDR1 and CDR2: MDHEN, SYDVKM. This CDR3 is 13 amino acids long. The CDR3 sequence: CASSSVWNQPQHF. DNA for the CDR3: TGTGCCAGCAGTTCGGTGTGGAATCAGCCCCAGCATTTT.

The chain has TRBV6-5 and TRBJ1-4; maybe TRBD1 (5 bases). This CDR3 has 13 amino acids. Germline V gene data show CDR1 as MNHEY and CDR2 as SVGAGI. The germline V and J ends were trimmed by 6 bases and 6 bases, with 11 bases remaining between them. CDR3 residues: CASRRGGDEKLFF. For the CDR3, the DNA is TGTGCCAGCAGGAGGGGAGGGGATGAAAAACTGTTTTTT.

The J gene is TRBJ2-5, the V gene TRBV4-2; 11 bases agree with TRBD1. V dropped 0 bases and J dropped 3; count of bases not matched to a gene: 0. The CDR3 contains 15 residues. Germline V gene data show CDR1 as LGHNA and CDR2 as YNFKEQ. The chain's CDR3 is CASSQEGQGEETQYF. The CDR3 nucleotides are TGTGCCAGCAGCCAAGAGGGACAGGGGGAAGAGACCCAGTACTTC.

The chain employs TRBV11-2 and TRBJ2-1; 9 nucleotides line up with TRBD2. The CDR3 extends over 15 amino acids. V lost 5 bases to trimming and J lost 4 bases; unmatched junction nucleotides: 6. Germline CDR1 SGHAT, CDR2 FQNNGV. CDR3 bases: TGTGCCAGCAGCGGCAGCGGGGGGCCTTACAATGAGCAGTTCTTC. It specifies CASSGSGGPYNEQFF.

This clone came up once. This sequence joins TRBV28 and TRBJ2-1; D possibly corresponds to TRBD1 (6 bases). Per germline, CDR1 MDHEN and CDR2 SYDVKM. V was trimmed by 7 bases and J by 6 bases, leaving 19 bases between them. The CDR3 has 15 residues. This chain's CDR3 is CASTTWAGAGNEQFF. As DNA, the CDR3 is TGTGCCAGCACCACCTGGGCAGGGGCGGGCAATGAGCAGTTCTTC.

The rearrangement joins TRBV5-4 to TRBJ1-1, with D possibly being TRBD1 (5 bases). The CDR3 sequence is 12 residues long. Trimming cost V 4 bases and J 11 bases, with 15 bases left between them. The germline CDR1 and CDR2 sequences are SGHNT and YYREEE (reference sequence). In DNA form, the CDR3 reads TGTGCCAGCAGCCCCCGCGGGGGTGACGCTTTCTTT. Protein product: CASSPRGGDAFF.

V gene TRBV3-1 (or the pseudogene TRBV3-2) combines with J gene TRBJ1-4; the D is unclear. CDR3 length equals 14 residues. Germline loops: CDR1 LGHDT, CDR2 YNNKEL (reference sequence). Between the trimmed V and J ends, which lost 3 bases and 5 bases, there was a span of 10 bases. The CDR3 region is CASSQRQTNEKLFF. The CDR3, as DNA: TGTGCCAGCAGCCAGCGGCAGACCAATGAAAAACTGTTTTTT.

J is TRBJ2-3 and V is TRBV4-1, with 11 bases fitting TRBD2. The germline V gene has CDR1 MGHRA and CDR2 YSYEKL. This CDR3 has 16 residues. V trimming: 4 bases; J trimming: 4 bases; junction bases outside the gene matches: 7. CDR3 DNA sequence: TGCGCCAGCAGCCTAGTGACTAGCGGGACTCCAGATACGCAGTATTTT. Translation: CASSLVTSGTPDTQYF.

The chain recombines TRBV18 with TRBJ1-6; 7 bases are a match to TRBD1. This CDR3 comprises 16 residues. Germline CDR1 is KGHSH and CDR2 is LQKENI. Germline trimming cut 1 base from V and 7 bases from J; bases unmatched to any gene: 7. The CDR3 region is CASSPLTVRGNSPLHF. In nucleotides, the CDR3 is TGTGCCAGCTCACCACTGACAGTCAGGGGGAATTCACCCCTCCACTTT.

The chain combines TRBV6-5 with TRBJ2-4, with 7 bases identical to TRBD1. CDR3 length equals 15 residues. Looked up from germline, CDR1 is MNHEY and CDR2 is SVGAGI. With 6 bases clipped from V and 3 bases from J, the junction kept 8 bases outside the gene matches. In DNA form, the CDR3 reads TGTGCCAGCAGACCCGACAGGGCAGGCAAAAACATTCAGTACTTC. It yields the protein CASRPDRAGKNIQYF.

The chain is built from TRBV28 and TRBJ1-1; 8 bases agree with TRBD1. Trimming removed 6 bases from V and 4 bases from J; junction bases left unmatched: 10. This CDR3 spans 15 amino acids. Germline-derived CDR1 and CDR2 are MDHEN and SYDVKM. DNA of the CDR3: TGTGCCAGCAGGACTCCCGGGACAGGAAGCACTGAAGCTTTCTTT. This sequence encodes CASRTPGTGSTEAFF.

This rearrangement joins TRBV6-5 to TRBJ2-7, with D unresolved. Trimming took 2 bases from V and 2 from J, leaving 7 bases between them. The CDR3 is made up of 13 amino acids. Germline V lookup: CDR1 MNHEY, CDR2 SVGAGI. The CDR3 region has the DNA TGTGCCAGCAGTTACGCCAGGACCTACGAGCAGTACTTC. Amino acids: CASSYARTYEQYF.

This clone appeared a single time. This chain joins TRBV9 and TRBJ1-1, with D hard to call. Deletions cut 3 bases from V and 1 base from J, with 7 bases between. CDR1 is SGDLS and CDR2 is YYNGEE in the germline V gene. CDR3 length: 13 residues. The CDR3 DNA reads as TGTGCCAGCAGCGCGGCAGGGAACACTGAAGCTTTCTTT. Translating gives CASSAAGNTEAFF.

This clone was recorded a few times. The gene calls are TRBV7-2 and TRBJ2-6; no reliable D call. CDR3 length: 14 amino acids. Per germline, CDR1 SGHTA and CDR2 FQGNSA. The germline V and J ends were trimmed by 8 bases and 2 bases, with 10 bases remaining between them. CDR3 sequence: CASVRSTGANVLTF. DNA of the CDR3: TGTGCCAGCGTAAGGAGTACTGGGGCCAACGTCCTGACTTTC.

The rearrangement joins TRBV2 to TRBJ1-2; TRBD1 matches 7 bases. Looked up from germline, CDR1 is SNHLY and CDR2 is FYNNEI. The trim removed 7 bases at V and 3 bases at J, leaving 8 bases unmatched. The CDR3 is made up of 14 amino acids. DNA of the CDR3: TGTGCCAGCACCCCATCCGGACAGGACTATGGCTACACCTTC. This sequence encodes CASTPSGQDYGYTF.

This chain joins TRBV5-4 and TRBJ1-2, with a possible D match to TRBD1 (6 bases). This CDR3 spans 13 amino acids. The V gene's germline CDR1 is SGHNT and CDR2 YYREEE (reference sequence). V gave up 1 base and J gave up 7 bases, with 11 bases separating them. DNA for the CDR3: TGTGCCAGCAGCTTGCAGGGGCGAGGTGGCTACACCTTC. This translates into CASSLQGRGGYTF.

This chain connects TRBV5-1 to TRBJ2-1; 8 bases map to TRBD2. CDR3 size: 14 residues. V trimming: 0 bases; J trimming: 9 bases; junction bases outside the gene matches: 5. Germline V lookup: CDR1 SGHRS, CDR2 YFSETQ. CDR3: CASSLGTSRAEQFF. CDR3 DNA: TGCGCCAGCAGCTTGGGGACTAGCAGGGCTGAGCAGTTCTTC.

This clone was observed at least ten times. J is TRBJ2-7 and V is TRBV4-1; D is unclear. The V and J ends lost 4 bases and 0 bases respectively, with 10 bases between them. CDR1 is MGHRA, CDR2 YSYEKL, per germline. This CDR3 is built from 14 residues. CDR3 nucleotides: TGCGCCAGCAGCCTAGCCCAGTTCTCCTACGAGCAGTACTTC. As protein: CASSLAQFSYEQYF.

The chain joins TRBV24-1 to TRBJ2-1, with a tentative D call TRBD2 (5 bases). The V gene lost 0 bases and the J gene lost 1 base, with 15 bases spanning the gap. CDR3 length equals 18 residues. Germline V gene lookup returns CDR1 KGHDR and CDR2 SFDVKD. CDR3 nucleotide sequence: TGTGCCACCAGTGATTTGGCGGGTTCGGAAGGTTCCTACAATGAGCAGTTCTTC. This sequence encodes CATSDLAGSEGSYNEQFF.